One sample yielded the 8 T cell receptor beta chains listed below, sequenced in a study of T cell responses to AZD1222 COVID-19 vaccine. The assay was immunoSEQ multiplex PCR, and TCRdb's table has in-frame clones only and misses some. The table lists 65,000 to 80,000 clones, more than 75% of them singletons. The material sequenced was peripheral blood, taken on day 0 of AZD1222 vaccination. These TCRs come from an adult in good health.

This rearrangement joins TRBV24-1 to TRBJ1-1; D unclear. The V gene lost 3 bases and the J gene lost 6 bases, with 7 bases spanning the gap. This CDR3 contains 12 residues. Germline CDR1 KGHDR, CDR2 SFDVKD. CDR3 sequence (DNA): TGTGCCACCAGTGATGGACTCGCTGAAGCTTTCTTT. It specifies CATSDGLAEAFF.

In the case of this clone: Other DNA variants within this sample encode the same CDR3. This CDR3 reads CATSDWQGDEQYF. The CDR3 DNA reads as TGTGCCACCAGTGATTGGCAGGGTGACGAGCAGTACTTC. The chain is built from TRBV24-1 and TRBJ2-7, with a tentative D call TRBD1 (5 bases). Germline lookup yields CDR1 KGHDR and CDR2 SFDVKD. This CDR3 has 13 amino acids. V was shortened by 2 bases and J by 5 bases, with 9 bases between the two germline ends.

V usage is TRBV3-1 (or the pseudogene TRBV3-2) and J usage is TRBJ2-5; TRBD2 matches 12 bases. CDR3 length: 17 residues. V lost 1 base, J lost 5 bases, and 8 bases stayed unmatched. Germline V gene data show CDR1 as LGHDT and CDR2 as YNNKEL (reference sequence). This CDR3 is CASSQGLAGGERETQYF. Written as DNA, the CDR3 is TGTGCCAGCAGCCAAGGGCTAGCGGGGGGGGAAAGGGAGACCCAGTACTTC.

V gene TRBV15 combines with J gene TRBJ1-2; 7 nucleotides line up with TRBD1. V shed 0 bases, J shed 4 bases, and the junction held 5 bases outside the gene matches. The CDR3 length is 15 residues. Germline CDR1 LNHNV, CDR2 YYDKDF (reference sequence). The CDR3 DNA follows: TGTGCCACCAGCAGAGAACTAGGGGGCTTCTATGGCTACACCTTC. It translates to CATSRELGGFYGYTF.

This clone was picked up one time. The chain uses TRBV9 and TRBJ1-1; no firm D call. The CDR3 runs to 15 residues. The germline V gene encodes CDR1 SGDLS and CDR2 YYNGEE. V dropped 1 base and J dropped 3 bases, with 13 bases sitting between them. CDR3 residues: CASSVKAVGYTEAFF. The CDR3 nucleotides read TGTGCCAGCAGCGTAAAGGCCGTGGGGTACACTGAAGCTTTCTTT.

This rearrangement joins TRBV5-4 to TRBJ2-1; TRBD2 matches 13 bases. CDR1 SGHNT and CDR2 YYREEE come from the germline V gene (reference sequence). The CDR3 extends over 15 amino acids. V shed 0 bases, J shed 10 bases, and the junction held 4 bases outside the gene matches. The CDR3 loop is CASSLAGLAGREQFF. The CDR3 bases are TGTGCCAGCAGCTTGGCGGGACTAGCGGGAAGGGAGCAGTTCTTC.

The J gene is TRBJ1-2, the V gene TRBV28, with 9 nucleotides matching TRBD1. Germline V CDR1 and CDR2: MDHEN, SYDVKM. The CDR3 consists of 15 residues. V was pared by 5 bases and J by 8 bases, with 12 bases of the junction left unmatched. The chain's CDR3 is CASSRGTGLSRGYTF. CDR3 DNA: TGTGCCAGCAGTCGTGGGACAGGGTTAAGTAGGGGCTACACCTTC.

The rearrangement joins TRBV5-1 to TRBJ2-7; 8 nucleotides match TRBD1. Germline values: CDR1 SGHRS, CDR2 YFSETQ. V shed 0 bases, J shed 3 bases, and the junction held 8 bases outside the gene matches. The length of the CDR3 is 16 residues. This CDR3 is CASSLGRTGNGYEQYF. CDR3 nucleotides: TGCGCCAGCAGCTTGGGTCGGACAGGGAATGGCTACGAGCAGTACTTC.